This T cell receptor beta chain derives from a study of radiation and T cells in renal cell carcinoma. Study-level results: From baseline, blood top tumor clonotypes peaked at 2 weeks post-radiation.

The CDR3 runs 12 residues. Germline lookup yields CDR1 MDHEN and CDR2 SYDVKM. Between the trimmed V and J ends, which lost 2 bases and 2 bases, there was a span of 4 bases. Sequencing used immunoSEQ multiplex PCR; TCRdb keeps in-frame clones, though not all of them. The data contain 150,000 or so clones, 88% of them singletons. On this clone: What it binds is not known.

Indicated time point: baseline pretreatment blood. Indicated treatment: 15 Gy SBRT to primary tumor, nephrectomy 4 weeks later. Blood was sampled at baseline, 2 weeks and 4 weeks after SBRT. This renal cell carcinoma was of the clear cell type. The receptor comes from a woman aged 70-85 years with renal cell carcinoma. Source: blood, taken from a patient whose treatment included radiotherapy and nephrectomy. The chain links TRBV28 to TRBJ2-7; D is undetermined. For the CDR3, the DNA is TGTGCCAGCAGTTTAGCCCCCTACGAGCAGTACTTC. Its protein product is CASSLAPYEQYF.